The present T cell receptor (beta chain) was sequenced within a study of Graves' ophthalmopathy and Graves' hyperthyroidism. Whole-study context: Stable hyperthyroidism denotes an absence of ophthalmopathy throughout 18 months of follow-up.

Study outcomes and limitations: Clonotypes were expanded in thyroid at above 0.001 frequency, and most also appeared in blood. Using a 13-signature model, the authors split ophthalmopathy from stable hyperthyroidism, with 85% to 90% sensitivity and roughly 83% specificity.

On this clonotype itself: The antigen is not known.

RNA served as the template for amplifying TCR beta CDR3 regions. HTBI-primed RT-PCR formed the first round, and a multiplex PCR formed the second. One entry per CDR3 protein results from TCRdb running MiXCR on the multiplex PCR reads. The sample holds about 1.2 million distinct CDR3 sequences, about two fifths seen once. The CDR3 extends over 14 amino acids. Germline lookup yields CDR1 SGHRS and CDR2 YFSETQ. J lost 2 bases, V lost 5 bases, and 3 bases had no gene match. The sample consisted of peripheral blood or thyroid tissue (not recorded which). The chain carries TRBV5-1 and TRBJ2-5; 10 bases agree with TRBD2. The sequence was obtained from an adult man with Graves' hyperthyroidism. The CDR3 spells CASRVAGGQETQYF. CDR3 DNA sequence: TGCGCCAGCAGGGTAGCGGGAGGTCAAGAGACCCAGTACTTC.